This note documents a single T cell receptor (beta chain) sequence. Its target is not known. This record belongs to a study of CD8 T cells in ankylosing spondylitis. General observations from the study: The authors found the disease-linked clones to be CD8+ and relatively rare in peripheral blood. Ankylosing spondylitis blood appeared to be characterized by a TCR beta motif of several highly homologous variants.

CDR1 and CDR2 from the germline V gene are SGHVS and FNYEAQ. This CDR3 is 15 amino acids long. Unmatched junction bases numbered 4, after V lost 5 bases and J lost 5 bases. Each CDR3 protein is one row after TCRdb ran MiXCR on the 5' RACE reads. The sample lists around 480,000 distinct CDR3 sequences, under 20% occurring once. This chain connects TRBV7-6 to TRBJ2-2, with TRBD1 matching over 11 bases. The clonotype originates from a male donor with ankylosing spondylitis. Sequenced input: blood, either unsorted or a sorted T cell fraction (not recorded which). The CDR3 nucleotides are TGTGCCAGCAGCGGACAGGGGGCGAGTACCGGGGAGCTGTTTTTT. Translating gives CASSGQGASTGELFF. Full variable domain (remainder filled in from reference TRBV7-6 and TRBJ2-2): GAGVSQSPRYKVTKRGQDVALRCDPISGHVSLYWYRQALGQGPEFLTYFNYEAQQDKSGLPNDRFSAERPEGSISTLTIQRTEQRDSAMYRCASSGQGASTGELFFGEGSRLTVL.